This passage covers 20 T cell receptor beta chains from one sample sequenced in a study of patients and donors after allogeneic stem cell transplantation. TCRdb processed the RT-PCR reads anew with MiXCR; each CDR3 protein has one entry. In the table there are 800,000 to 1,000,000 distinct CDR3 sequences, roughly 18% of which are singletons. The sequencing sample was made of blood, either unsorted or a sorted T cell fraction (not recorded which). These receptors all come from a human donor who was either an allogeneic HSCT recipient or a stem cell or donor lymphocyte infusion donor (not recorded which). It is not recorded whose cells these are; they may come from a transplant donor.

V and J are TRBV25-1 and TRBJ2-1, with TRBD2 matching 11 bases. Trimming cost V 3 bases and J 10 bases; bases outside gene matches: 8. The CDR3 covers 15 residues. Germline V gene sequence: CDR1 MGHDK, CDR2 SYGVNS. As DNA, the CDR3 is TGTGCCAGCAGTGATAGCGGGGGGGCCTGGGAGGAGCAGTTCTTC. Residues: CASSDSGGAWEEQFF.

V usage is TRBV27 and J usage is TRBJ1-5, with no clear D. V was pared by 2 bases and J by 6 bases, with 11 bases between. This CDR3 has 14 residues. CDR1 is MNHEY, CDR2 SMNVEV, per germline (reference sequence). The CDR3 protein is CASSLRVSSQPQHF. CDR3 DNA sequence: TGTGCCAGCAGTTTACGAGTGAGTAGTCAGCCCCAGCATTTT.

The gene calls are TRBV5-1 and TRBJ2-1; D possibly corresponds to TRBD1 (6 bases). The V gene's germline CDR1 is SGHRS and CDR2 YFSETQ. The germline V and J ends were trimmed by 3 bases and 8 bases, with 15 bases remaining between them. This CDR3 has 14 amino acids. The CDR3 region is CASSSGQFVYEQFF. The CDR3 nucleotides are TGCGCCAGCAGCTCTGGACAGTTCGTCTATGAGCAGTTCTTC.

In this sample, this clonotype turned up a few times. The V gene is TRBV12-3 or TRBV12-4, the J gene TRBJ2-7; 15 nucleotides match TRBD2. This CDR3 contains 17 residues. With 4 bases clipped from V and 5 bases from J, the junction kept 9 bases outside the gene matches. The CDR3 here is CASSSPGLAGGTDEQYF. In nucleotides, the CDR3 is TGTGCCAGCAGTTCACCGGGACTAGCGGGAGGTACCGACGAGCAGTACTTC.

The CDR3 sequence: CASQGQGPNYGYTF. CDR3 sequence (DNA): TGTGCCAGTCAGGGCCAGGGGCCTAACTATGGCTACACCTTC. This rearrangement joins TRBV6-1 to TRBJ1-2; D may be TRBD1 (6 bases). CDR1 is MNHNS, CDR2 SASEGT, per germline. The length of the CDR3 is 14 residues. V dropped 9 bases and J dropped 0 bases, with 14 bases sitting between them.

This chain connects TRBV21-1 to TRBJ2-3; TRBD1, the D gene given by the table, was not confirmed from the DNA. TRBV21-1 is listed as a pseudogene. The CDR3 runs to 16 residues. The CDR3 region is CASSKRGGASTDTQYF. The CDR3 region has the DNA TGTGCCAGCAGCAAACGGGGCGGGGCTAGCACAGATACGCAGTATTTT.

This clonotype was counted many times. The chain links TRBV9 to TRBJ2-7; TRBD1 matches 7 bases. The CDR3 has 13 amino acids. V dropped 2 bases and J dropped 5; count of bases not matched to a gene: 4. Germline loops: CDR1 SGDLS, CDR2 YYNGEE. The CDR3 is CASSVGQSHEQYF. CDR3 coding DNA: TGTGCCAGCAGCGTGGGACAGTCCCACGAGCAGTACTTC.

The CDR3 is CAWSATFPDYGYTF. The CDR3 DNA reads as TGTGCCTGGAGTGCCACTTTCCCAGACTATGGCTACACCTTC. The V gene is TRBV30, the J gene TRBJ1-2; D gene uncertain. Trimming stripped 1 base from V and 3 bases from J, with 12 bases between. CDR3 length: 14 residues. CDR1 GTSNPN and CDR2 SVGIG come from the germline V gene (reference sequence).

This clonotype was found many times. This chain links TRBV2 with TRBJ2-1; D gene unclear. The germline CDR1 and CDR2 sequences are SNHLY and FYNNEI. This CDR3 is 12 amino acids long. V gave up 6 bases and J gave up 9 bases, with 12 bases separating them. CDR3 in amino acids: CASRALLSEQFF. The CDR3 coding sequence is TGTGCCAGCAGGGCCTTACTAAGTGAGCAGTTCTTC.

This clonotype was observed a few times. The chain uses TRBV15 and TRBJ2-3; D is ambiguous. The CDR3 consists of 12 residues. The germline V gene encodes CDR1 LNHNV and CDR2 YYDKDF (reference sequence). V was trimmed by 2 bases and J by 4 bases, leaving 4 bases between them. As DNA, the CDR3 is TGTGCCACCAGCAGATCGGCAGATACGCAGTATTTT. Protein product: CATSRSADTQYF.

The genes are TRBV7-9 and TRBJ2-5, with D uncertain. The CDR3 extends over 13 amino acids. The germline CDR1 and CDR2 sequences are SEHNR and FQNEAQ (reference sequence). V was cut by 2 bases and J by 3 bases, with 7 bases left in between. The CDR3 protein is CASSLKREETQYF. The CDR3 nucleotides read TGTGCCAGCAGCTTAAAAAGGGAAGAGACCCAGTACTTC.

There are a few counts of this clonotype. This chain links TRBV4-1 with TRBJ2-1, with 9 bases matching TRBD2. The trim removed 4 bases at V and 3 bases at J, leaving 10 bases unmatched. The CDR3 is 17 residues long. Germline loops: CDR1 MGHRA, CDR2 YSYEKL. The CDR3 nucleotides read TGCGCCAGCAGCCCACTCGGGCGGGAGGGCCTCTACAATGAGCAGTTCTTC. Translating it yields CASSPLGREGLYNEQFF.

The chain couples TRBV5-6 to TRBJ2-7; D is possibly TRBD1 (9 bases). Germline V gene data show CDR1 as SGHDT and CDR2 as YYEEEE. V was cut by 5 bases and J by 3 bases, with 15 bases left in between. The CDR3 totals 14 residues. CDR3 loop: CASRAGGQGYEQYF. In DNA form, the CDR3 reads TGTGCCAGCAGGGCGGGGGGACAGGGCTACGAGCAGTACTTC.

The chain has TRBV6-6 and TRBJ1-2, with 7 bases lining up with TRBD1. The CDR3 sequence is 13 residues long. Losses at the gene ends were 10 bases for V and 0 bases for J; bases not matched to a gene: 5. Germline V lookup: CDR1 MNHNY, CDR2 SVGAGI (reference sequence). DNA of the CDR3: TGTGCCACCACAGGGACAGCTAACTATGGCTACACCTTC. Its translation is CATTGTANYGYTF.

V and J are TRBV12-3 or TRBV12-4 and TRBJ2-2, with TRBD1 matching over 9 bases. The CDR3 sequence is 15 residues long. J gave up 4 bases and V 8 bases, and 8 bases lay outside the gene matches. DNA for the CDR3: TGTGCCAGCTGTGGACAGGGGAAGATCACCGGGGAGCTGTTTTTT. As protein: CASCGQGKITGELFF.

V gene TRBV27 combines with J gene TRBJ1-2, with a possible D match to TRBD1 (6 bases). Germline V CDR1 and CDR2: MNHEY, SMNVEV (reference sequence). The V gene lost 5 bases and the J gene lost 2 bases, with 15 bases spanning the gap. The CDR3 extends over 15 amino acids. The CDR3 sequence is CASSADRFRNYGYTF. The CDR3 region has the DNA TGTGCCAGCAGTGCCGACAGGTTCCGAAACTATGGCTACACCTTC.

This clonotype was detected a few times. This chain uses TRBV29-1 with TRBJ2-1; D unresolved. Germline V gene data show CDR1 as SQVTM and CDR2 as ANQGSEA. The CDR3 spans 13 residues. The germline V and J ends were trimmed by 6 bases and 7 bases, with 16 bases remaining between them. The CDR3 DNA follows: TGCAGCGTCGAAAACCCGGTGGGTAATGAGCAGTTCTTC. Encoded protein: CSVENPVGNEQFF.

This clonotype showed up just a few times. V gene TRBV10-3 combines with J gene TRBJ1-5; D is possibly TRBD1 (6 bases). This CDR3 has 13 amino acids. Germline V gene lookup returns CDR1 ENHRY and CDR2 SYGVKD. With 10 bases removed from V and 4 bases from J, the gap between germline ends came to 14 bases. The CDR3 DNA reads as TGTGCCAGTGAGGGGGACGGAAATCAGCCCCAGCATTTT. Protein sequence: CASEGDGNQPQHF.

V gene TRBV11-3 combines with J gene TRBJ2-3, with 10 bases lining up with TRBD2. V lost 5 bases and J lost 4; bases outside the gene matches: 12. CDR3 size: 17 residues. Germline V CDR1 and CDR2: SGHNT, YENEEA. The CDR3 region has the DNA TGTGCCAGCAGCCCTGGAGCGGGAGGGTGGTCATCAGATACGCAGTATTTT. It yields the protein CASSPGAGGWSSDTQYF. The full variable domain, completed using reference TRBV11-3 and TRBJ2-3, is EAGVVQSPRYKIIEKKQPVAFWCNPISGHNTLYWYLQNLGQGPELLIRYENEEAVDDSQLPKDRFSAERLKGVDSTLKIQPAELGDSAVYLCASSPGAGGWSSDTQYFGPGTRLTVL.

The sample holds a few counts of this clonotype. The V gene is TRBV7-9, the J gene TRBJ2-7; D may be TRBD1 (5 bases). Trimming took off 4 bases at V and 2 bases at J, with 15 bases between the two ends. This CDR3 is 15 amino acids long. Germline CDR1 reads SEHNR; CDR2 reads FQNEAQ (reference sequence). CDR3 sequence (DNA): TGTGCCAGCAGCTATCACCTCAAGGGGCCCTACGAGCAGTACTTC. Its protein product is CASSYHLKGPYEQYF.